These 18 T cell receptor beta chains came from one sample sequenced in a study of CD8+CD57+ T cells in acquired aplastic anemia. Using genomic DNA as the template, TCR beta VDJ and CDR3 profiling was carried out. TCRdb redid the calling of the reads with MiXCR, one entry per CDR3 protein. The sample has hundreds of thousands of distinct CDR3 sequences, 65% to 80% seen once; the top ten hold 3.5% to 4.5%. The specimen was sorted CD4+, CD8+, or CD8+CD57+ T cells (not recorded which) from PBMCs. These receptor sequences come from a human donor in good health, serving as a control.

This clonotype was recorded at least ten times. The J gene is TRBJ1-1, the V gene TRBV20-1; 9 bases are shared with TRBD1. This CDR3 has 13 residues. Germline values: CDR1 DFQATT, CDR2 SNEGSKA (reference sequence). J was trimmed by 1 base and V by 6 bases; bases with no gene match: 3. The CDR3 loop reads CSAGQGRNTEAFF. Written as DNA, the CDR3 is TGCAGTGCGGGACAGGGCCGGAACACTGAAGCTTTCTTT.

The chain uses TRBV19 and TRBJ1-6; the D is unclear. Trimming stripped 4 bases from V and 7 bases from J, with 17 bases between. The germline V gene has CDR1 LNHDA and CDR2 SQIVND (reference sequence). This CDR3 contains 16 residues. The CDR3 sequence: CASSKQWGSPNSPLHF. For the CDR3, the DNA is TGTGCCAGTAGTAAGCAGTGGGGTTCACCAAATTCACCCCTCCACTTT.

Comment on this clonotype: The junction and the germline gene differ at one end; a read error may be behind it. The chain couples TRBV7-9 to TRBJ2-5; TRBD2 matches at 10 bases. This CDR3 spans 14 amino acids. Germline assignment: CDR1 SEHNR and CDR2 FQNEAQ (reference sequence). CDR3: CASSSAGGRQARSF. CDR3 DNA sequence: TGTGCCAGCAGCTCAGCGGGAGGGCGCCAGGCGCGCAGTTTC.

The chain recombines TRBV20-1 with TRBJ1-3; possible D gene TRBD1, 5 bases. Trimming took off 6 bases at V and 14 bases at J, with 20 bases between the two ends. Germline CDR1 is DFQATT and CDR2 is SNEGSKA (reference sequence). The CDR3 runs 12 residues. CDR3 DNA: TGCAGTGCCCGAGACCGGGGGAACTATGTATATTTT. Translating gives CSARDRGNYVYF.

As to this clonotype: A read error may produce the germline difference seen at one junction end. V is TRBV12-3 or TRBV12-4 and J is TRBJ2-7, with D maybe TRBD2 (6 bases). The CDR3 is 14 amino acids. The CDR3 DNA is TGCGCCAGCAGTGAAGTGGGGGGTTCCTACGAGCAGTACTTC. This encodes CASSEVGGSYEQYF.

The rearrangement uses TRBV5-1 and TRBJ1-2; a weak D match, TRBD1 (5 bases). From germline, CDR1 is SGHRS and CDR2 YFSETQ. The CDR3 runs to 14 residues. The germline V and J ends were trimmed by 5 bases and 7 bases, with 18 bases remaining between them. The chain's CDR3 is CASSQGEVPIGYTF. DNA of the CDR3: TGCGCCAGCAGTCAAGGGGAGGTGCCAATTGGCTACACCTTC.

This rearrangement joins TRBV7-3 to TRBJ2-7; D is ambiguous. The CDR3 has 15 amino acids. V lost 3 bases to trimming and J lost 9 bases, with 21 bases between them. The V gene's germline CDR1 is SGHTA and CDR2 FQGTGA. CDR3 loop: CASSLGVGFTDAQYF. The CDR3 DNA follows: TGTGCCAGCAGCTTGGGTGTGGGGTTCACAGACGCGCAGTACTTC.

On this clonotype: At one end the junction does not follow the germline gene, possibly because of a read error. The chain combines TRBV7-2 with TRBJ2-3; D is ambiguous. The CDR3 loop spans 15 amino acids. The germline gives CDR1 SGHTA, CDR2 FQGNSA. CDR3 in DNA: TGTGCCAGCGGCTTAGTAGCCAAGAACACAGATACGCAGTATTTT. It encodes CASGLVAKNTDTQYF.

There are many counts of this clonotype. V gene TRBV29-1 combines with J gene TRBJ2-1; D might be TRBD1 (6 bases). The CDR3 length is 15 residues. The ends were cut back, 6 bases at V and 3 bases at J, with 18 bases in the middle. CDR1 is SQVTM and CDR2 is ANQGSEA in the germline V gene. The CDR3 bases are TGCAGCGTCTCGGTGAACAGGGTAGGCTACAATGAGCAGTTCTTC. This sequence encodes CSVSVNRVGYNEQFF.

CDR3 in DNA: TGCAGTGCTAGAGATCGCCGGGGCCCGCATACGCAGTATTTT. Protein product: CSARDRRGPHTQYF. V gene TRBV20-1 combines with J gene TRBJ2-3; D is perhaps TRBD1 or TRBD2 (5 bases each). This CDR3 spans 14 amino acids. Germline CDR1 DFQATT, CDR2 SNEGSKA (reference sequence). Between the trimmed V and J ends, which lost 0 bases and 7 bases, there was a span of 14 bases.

This chain connects TRBV2 to TRBJ2-1, with TRBD2 matching over 9 bases. J gave up 2 bases and V 7 bases, and 12 bases lay outside the gene matches. Germline CDR1 SNHLY, CDR2 FYNNEI. The CDR3 covers 17 residues. In DNA, the CDR3 is TGTGCCAGCACTACGACTAGCGGCTGGCTGGCCTACAATGAGCAGTTCTTC. Its translation: CASTTTSGWLAYNEQFF.

Turning to this clonotype: A junction end diverges from the germline sequence, so it may reflect a read error. The chain combines TRBV10-3 with TRBJ2-5; D remains unclear. The DNA end favors TRBJ2-7, so the J call may be wrong. The CDR3 extends over 12 amino acids. Germline V gene sequence: CDR1 ENHRY, CDR2 SYGVKD. CDR3: CAIGEWQLEQYF. The DNA of the CDR3 is TGTGCCATCGGTGAGTGGCAACTCGAGCAGTACTTC.

This clonotype was counted ten times or more. The chain employs TRBV6-2 or TRBV6-3 and TRBJ1-2; no clear D. Trimming removed 11 bases from V and 0 bases from J, with 7 bases in between. This CDR3 spans 11 amino acids. From germline, CDR1 is MNHEY and CDR2 SVGEGT. The CDR3 protein is CAAMANYGYTF. The DNA of the CDR3 is TGTGCCGCTATGGCTAACTATGGCTACACCTTC.

This clonotype occurred many times. V is TRBV11-2 and J is TRBJ2-3; D might be TRBD2 (6 bases). The V end was cut by 1 base, the J end by 8 bases, with 13 bases between. The CDR3 runs to 14 residues. From germline, CDR1 is SGHAT and CDR2 FQNNGV. The CDR3 reads CASSLGGTLSTQYF. In DNA, the CDR3 is TGTGCCAGCAGCTTAGGGGGGACTCTGAGTACGCAGTATTTT.

Points on this clonotype: The junction shows a germline mismatch at one end, possibly a read error. The chain recombines TRBV7-2 with TRBJ2-7; D possibly corresponds to TRBD2 (5 bases). The V gene's germline CDR1 is SGHTA and CDR2 FQGNSA. The CDR3 extends over 15 amino acids. CDR3 sequence (DNA): TGTGCCAGCAGACCACGACGCGGGCTAGGGTACGAGCCGTACTTC. Translating it yields CASRPRRGLGYEPYF.

This clonotype was seen ten or more times. The V call is TRBV5-1, the J call TRBJ2-5, with D tentatively TRBD1 or TRBD2 (5 bases each). Germline values: CDR1 SGHRS, CDR2 YFSETQ. Trimming removed 4 bases at V and 5 bases at J, with 24 bases between. There are 17 residues in the CDR3. The CDR3 DNA reads as TGCGCCAGCAGCGCCGGGTTGGGGGACGGCACATCGGAGACCCAGTACTTC. This encodes CASSAGLGDGTSETQYF.

This clonotype appeared a single time. This chain uses TRBV11-3 with TRBJ1-5; D remains unclear. Per the germline V gene, CDR1 is SGHNT and CDR2 is YENEEA. The CDR3 loop spans 12 amino acids. Trimming took 5 bases from V and 12 from J, leaving 14 bases between them. In DNA, the CDR3 is TGTGCCAGCAGCCCACACGGTGGGCACCAGCATTTT. Protein product: CASSPHGGHQHF.

This rearrangement joins TRBV7-9 to TRBJ1-2; 8 bases fit TRBD1. Germline CDR1 and CDR2: SEHNR and FQNEAQ (reference sequence). The CDR3 is made up of 13 amino acids. V lost 2 bases, J lost 8 bases, and 4 bases stayed unmatched. The CDR3, as DNA: TGTGCCAGCAGCTTAAGCAGGGGGCACGGCTACACCTTC. It codes for CASSLSRGHGYTF.